The T cell receptor beta chain under discussion was sequenced for a study of blood T cell repertoires in COVID-19. V lost 3 bases to trimming and J lost 1 base; unmatched junction nucleotides: 8. Germline V gene sequence: CDR1 SEHNR, CDR2 FQNEAQ (reference sequence). The CDR3 has 16 residues. Measured with immunoSEQ multiplex PCR; TCRdb has only the in-frame clones, and not every one. This table has approximately 200,000 clones, about 86% appearing once. The sequence was collected from a woman aged 30 to 39 who had been exposed to COVID-19. The specimen was PBMCs or T cells enriched from blood (not recorded which). The V and J genes are TRBV7-9 and TRBJ1-1, with TRBD1 matching 7 bases. In nucleotides, the CDR3 is TGTGCCAGCAGCTTCGGTAGGGGGCTCGGGAACACTGAAGCTTTCTTT. This sequence encodes CASSFGRGLGNTEAFF.